Below are 18 T cell receptor beta chains sequenced from a single sample in a study of cytomegalovirus exposure and HLA in healthy donors. In the PCR, 60 Vbeta and 13 Jbeta primers were used. Sequenced by immunoSEQ multiplex PCR; TCRdb stores in-frame clones only, minus some. The table records under 250,000 clones, around 84% of them present only once. The sequencing sample was made of PBMCs. The receptors were gathered from a girl aged 2-9 years in good health and CMV-seronegative.

The CDR3 region is CASSPGQADNQPQHF. The CDR3 DNA is TGTGCCAGCAGCCCGGGACAGGCGGACAATCAGCCCCAGCATTTT. The chain carries TRBV11-2 and TRBJ1-5; 8 nucleotides align to TRBD1. The V segment lost 5 bases and the J segment 3 bases; nucleotides outside the gene matches: 6. CDR1 and CDR2 from the germline V gene are SGHAT and FQNNGV. The CDR3 is 15 amino acids.

The sample holds one count of this clone. The rearrangement links TRBV7-2 to TRBJ2-7; 7 positions match TRBD2. Germline values: CDR1 SGHTA, CDR2 FQGNSA. Unmatched junction bases numbered 9, after V lost 2 bases and J lost 2 bases. The CDR3 runs 16 residues. The CDR3 spells CASSLRLGGGTYEQYF. As DNA, the CDR3 is TGTGCCAGCAGCTTACGGTTGGGGGGGGGAACCTACGAGCAGTACTTC.

This chain uses TRBV6-5 with TRBJ1-2; D gene uncertain. Deletions cut 0 bases from V and 7 bases from J, with 18 bases between. The CDR3 length is 16 residues. Germline CDR1 and CDR2: MNHEY and SVGAGI. The CDR3 loop reads CASSYSVRARAGGYTF. CDR3 coding DNA: TGTGCCAGCAGTTACTCGGTCCGGGCCCGGGCGGGTGGCTACACCTTC.

The V call is TRBV2, the J call TRBJ1-1; D is undetermined. V was clipped by 10 bases and J by 1 base, with 13 bases between them. This CDR3 comprises 13 residues. Germline values: CDR1 SNHLY, CDR2 FYNNEI. CDR3 DNA sequence: TGTGCCACCCTGGGCAATGCGAACACTGAAGCTTTCTTT. Its protein product is CATLGNANTEAFF.

V is TRBV27 and J is TRBJ1-2; 9 nucleotides match TRBD1. The CDR3 has 14 residues. Germline lookup yields CDR1 MNHEY and CDR2 SMNVEV (reference sequence). V lost 3 bases to trimming and J lost 3 bases; unmatched junction nucleotides: 2. The CDR3 loop is CASSLGQGDYGYTF. CDR3 DNA: TGTGCCAGCAGTTTGGGACAGGGTGACTATGGCTACACCTTC.

The rearrangement links TRBV7-8 to TRBJ2-2, with 7 bases that match TRBD2. CDR3 length equals 16 residues. CDR1 is SGHVS and CDR2 is FQNEAQ in the germline V gene. With V trimmed by 2 bases and J by 6 bases, 9 bases remained unmatched. The chain's CDR3 is CASSLRAGRVAGELFF. CDR3 nucleotides: TGTGCCAGCAGCTTAAGGGCGGGGAGGGTAGCCGGGGAGCTGTTTTTT.

This sequence joins TRBV19 and TRBJ2-1; 7 bases match TRBD2. CDR1 and CDR2 from the germline V gene are LNHDA and SQIVND (reference sequence). V gave up 10 bases and J gave up 9 bases; unmatched junction bases: 6. The CDR3 is 11 amino acids. The CDR3 loop is CATGTTSEQFF. The CDR3 nucleotides are TGTGCCACCGGGACTACGAGTGAGCAGTTCTTC.

The V call is TRBV6-5, the J call TRBJ2-2; a possible D gene is TRBD1 (5 bases). The CDR3 length is 15 residues. Germline loops: CDR1 MNHEY, CDR2 SVGAGI. Trimming left V 2 bases short and J 8 bases short, with 15 bases between. The chain's CDR3 is CASSYTPGYPGELFF. In DNA form, the CDR3 reads TGTGCCAGCAGTTACACCCCAGGGTATCCGGGGGAGCTGTTTTTT.

The chain employs TRBV6-5 and TRBJ2-1, with TRBD2 matching 8 bases. CDR3 size: 15 residues. The junction had 15 bases not matched to a gene; V was cut back by 5 bases and J by 12 bases. The germline V gene has CDR1 MNHEY and CDR2 SVGAGI. The CDR3 region has the DNA TGTGCCAGCAGTCTACTAGCGGCAGTACCGAATCCGCAGTTCTTC. Its protein product is CASSLLAAVPNPQFF.

The chain is built from TRBV29-1 and TRBJ1-1; D remains unclear. Germline V CDR1 and CDR2: SQVTM, ANQGSEA. V was shortened by 5 bases and J by 4 bases, with 11 bases between the two germline ends. CDR3 size: 12 residues. The CDR3 DNA sequence: TGCAGCGTTCAAAGGAGCCTCACTGAAGCTTTCTTT. Protein sequence: CSVQRSLTEAFF.

This chain connects TRBV7-8 to TRBJ2-7; TRBD1 agrees at 10 bases. The V and J ends lost 1 base and 5 bases, in that order; junction bases with no gene match: 11. This CDR3 region has 17 residues. CDR1 and CDR2 from the germline V gene are SGHVS and FQNEAQ. The CDR3 is CASSLELGRTGGHEQYF. The CDR3 DNA reads as TGTGCCAGCAGCTTAGAGTTAGGGAGGACAGGGGGGCACGAGCAGTACTTC. Combining the CDR3 with reference TRBV7-8 and TRBJ2-7 gives the whole variable domain GAGVSQSPRYKVAKRGQDVALRCDPISGHVSLFWYQQALGQGPEFLTYFQNEAQLDKSGLPSDRFFAERPEGSVSTLKIQRTQQEDSAVYLCASSLELGRTGGHEQYFGPGTRLTVT.

The chain uses TRBV18 and TRBJ2-6; 8 bases agree with TRBD1. Germline CDR1 is KGHSH and CDR2 is LQKENI. CDR3 length: 19 amino acids. V was pared by 1 base and J by 0 bases, with 8 bases of the junction left unmatched. CDR3 in DNA: TGTGCCAGCTCACCACGAAGACAGGGGCTTTCCTCTGGGGCCAACGTCCTGACTTTC. It codes for CASSPRRQGLSSGANVLTF.

This rearrangement joins TRBV7-2 to TRBJ1-1; D is perhaps TRBD1 (6 bases). The CDR3 is made up of 15 amino acids. V dropped 2 bases and J dropped 1 base, with 11 bases sitting between them. The germline CDR1 and CDR2 sequences are SGHTA and FQGNSA. This CDR3 reads CASSLMGAGNTEAFF. The DNA of the CDR3 is TGTGCCAGCAGCTTAATGGGGGCTGGGAACACTGAAGCTTTCTTT.

The count of this clone is one. The CDR3 sequence is CASSLSPGLFRGGYTF. Written as DNA, the CDR3 is TGCGCCAGCAGCTTGAGCCCGGGCCTGTTTAGGGGTGGCTACACCTTC. The chain is built from TRBV5-1 and TRBJ1-2; weak D call: TRBD1 (5 bases). This CDR3 has 16 residues. V was clipped by 1 base and J by 7 bases, with 20 bases between them. Germline assignment: CDR1 SGHRS and CDR2 YFSETQ. The full variable domain, its missing parts supplied by reference TRBV5-1 and TRBJ1-2, is KAGVTQTPRYLIKTRGQQVTLSCSPISGHRSVSWYQQTPGQGLQFLFEYFSETQRNKGNFPGRFSGRQFSNSRSEMNVSTLELGDSALYLCASSLSPGLFRGGYTFGSGTRLTVV.

CDR3 coding DNA: TGTGCCACCAGCGCCGGGACTAGCTCCTACGAGCAGTACTTC. Its protein product is CATSAGTSSYEQYF. V gene TRBV15 combines with J gene TRBJ2-7; the match to TRBD2 covers 8 bases. This CDR3 region has 14 residues. V was pared by 5 bases and J by 0 bases, with 3 bases of the junction left unmatched. The germline gives CDR1 LNHNV, CDR2 YYDKDF (reference sequence).

The V call is TRBV4-1, the J call TRBJ1-5; D gene unclear. This CDR3 is 14 amino acids long. V was trimmed by 0 bases and J by 0 bases, leaving 3 bases between them. Per germline, CDR1 MGHRA and CDR2 YSYEKL. The CDR3 DNA is TGCGCCAGCAGCCAAGACAATAGCAATCAGCCCCAGCATTTT. The encoded protein is CASSQDNSNQPQHF.

The chain combines TRBV5-1 with TRBJ1-1, with 7 nucleotides matching TRBD1. The CDR3 totals 12 residues. Germline loops: CDR1 SGHRS, CDR2 YFSETQ. With 0 bases clipped from V and 7 bases from J, the junction kept 0 bases outside the gene matches. CDR3 sequence (DNA): TGCGCCAGCAGCTTGGGGACAGGTGAAGCTTTCTTT. Amino acids: CASSLGTGEAFF.

The V and J genes are TRBV7-9 and TRBJ1-4; possible D gene TRBD1, 6 bases. CDR1 and CDR2 (germline): SEHNR, FQNEAQ (reference sequence). The CDR3 is 15 residues long. The germline V and J ends were trimmed by 5 bases and 0 bases, with 10 bases remaining between them. The CDR3 spells CASSQTGTTNEKLFF. CDR3 nucleotides: TGTGCCAGCAGCCAAACAGGGACAACTAATGAAAAACTGTTTTTT.